This TCR beta chain is drawn from a study of shared clonotypes between healthy human individuals. Division of CD4+ cells produced a CD45RA+ naive subset and a CD45RA-negative memory subset. CDR1 and CDR2 from the germline V gene are SGHVS and FQNEAQ. Trimming took 0 bases from V and 0 from J; bases not matched to a gene: 11. CDR3 length: 18 amino acids. TCRdb keeps only in-frame clones here, not all; method: immunoSEQ multiplex PCR. The sample shows 1.4 million or so clones, 98% to 99% of them seen only once. Sequencing was done on a sample of naive CD4+ T cells sorted from blood. Subset indicated: CD45RA+ positively selected. V and J are TRBV7-8 and TRBJ2-7, with 7 bases identical to TRBD1. This TCR derives from a man aged 25 to 40 in good health. For the CDR3, the DNA is TGTGCCAGCAGCTTAGCGAACCGGGACAGAATACTCTCCTACGAGCAGTACTTC. Protein: CASSLANRDRILSYEQYF. Combining the CDR3 with reference TRBV7-8 and TRBJ2-7 gives the whole variable domain GAGVSQSPRYKVAKRGQDVALRCDPISGHVSLFWYQQALGQGPEFLTYFQNEAQLDKSGLPSDRFFAERPEGSVSTLKIQRTQQEDSAVYLCASSLANRDRILSYEQYFGPGTRLTVT.